This T cell receptor beta chain was captured by sequencing in a study of blood T cell repertoires in COVID-19. Study context: Sites across the United States, Italy and Spain contributed samples from acute and convalescent COVID-19. T cells, B-cell-depleted T cells, or PBMCs supplied cDNA or gDNA.

Sequencing was performed with immunoSEQ multiplex PCR; in TCRdb, only in-frame clones are kept and a portion is missing. The data show about 39,000 clones, approximately 85% seen once. This clone was recorded a few times. This sequence originates from a man between 60 and 70 years old with acute or convalescent COVID-19. The sample consisted of peripheral blood.

DNA of the CDR3: TGTGCCAGCAGCTTGGGTTCTAATAACTATGGCTACACCTTC. Its protein product is CASSLGSNNYGYTF. V and J are TRBV5-4 and TRBJ1-2; D remains ambiguous. CDR1 and CDR2 from the germline V gene are SGHNT and YYREEE (reference sequence). The CDR3 is made up of 14 amino acids. Trimming left V 0 bases short and J 1 base short, with 7 bases between.